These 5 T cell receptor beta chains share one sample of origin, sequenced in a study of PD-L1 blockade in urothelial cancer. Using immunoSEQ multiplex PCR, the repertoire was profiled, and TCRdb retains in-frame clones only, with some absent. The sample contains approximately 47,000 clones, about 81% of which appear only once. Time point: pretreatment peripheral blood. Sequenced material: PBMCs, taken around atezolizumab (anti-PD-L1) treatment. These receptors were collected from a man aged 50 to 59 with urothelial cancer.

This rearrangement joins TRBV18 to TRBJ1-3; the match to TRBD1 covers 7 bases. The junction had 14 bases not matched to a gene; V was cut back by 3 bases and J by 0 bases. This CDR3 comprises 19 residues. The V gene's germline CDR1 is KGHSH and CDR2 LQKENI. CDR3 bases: TGTGCCAGCTCACCTGTATCCACAGGGGCCCAACGCTCTGGAAACACCATATATTTT. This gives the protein CASSPVSTGAQRSGNTIYF.

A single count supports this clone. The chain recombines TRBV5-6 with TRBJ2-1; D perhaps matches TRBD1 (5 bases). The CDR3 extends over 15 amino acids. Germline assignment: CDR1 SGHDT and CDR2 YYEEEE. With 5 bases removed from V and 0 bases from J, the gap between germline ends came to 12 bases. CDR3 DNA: TGTGCCAGCAGTTTAGACAGTAGCTCCTACAATGAGCAGTTCTTC. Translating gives CASSLDSSSYNEQFF. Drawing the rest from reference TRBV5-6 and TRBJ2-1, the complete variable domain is DAGVTQSPTHLIKTRGQQVTLRCSPKSGHDTVSWYQQALGQGPQFIFQYYEEEERQRGNFPDRFSGHQFPNYSSELNVNALLLGDSALYLCASSLDSSSYNEQFFGPGTRLTVL.

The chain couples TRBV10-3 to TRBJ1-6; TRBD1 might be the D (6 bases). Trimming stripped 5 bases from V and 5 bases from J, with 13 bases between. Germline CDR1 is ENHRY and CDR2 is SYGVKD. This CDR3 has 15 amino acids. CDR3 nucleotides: TGTGCCATCAGTCCGAAAGGACAGAATAATTCACCCCTCCACTTT. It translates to CAISPKGQNNSPLHF.

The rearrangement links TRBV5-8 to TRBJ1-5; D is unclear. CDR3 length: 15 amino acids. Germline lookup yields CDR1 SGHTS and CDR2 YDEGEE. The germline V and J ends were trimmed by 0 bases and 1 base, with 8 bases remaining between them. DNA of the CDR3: TGTGCCAGCAGCTTGGACGGTTACAGCAATCAGCCCCAGCATTTT. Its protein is CASSLDGYSNQPQHF.

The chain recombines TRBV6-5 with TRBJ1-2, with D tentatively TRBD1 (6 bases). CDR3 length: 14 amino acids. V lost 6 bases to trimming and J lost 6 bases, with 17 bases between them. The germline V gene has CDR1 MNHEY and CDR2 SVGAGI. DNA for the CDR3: TGTGCCAGCAGGCCCCAGGGGAACCCTCATGGCTACACCTTC. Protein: CASRPQGNPHGYTF.